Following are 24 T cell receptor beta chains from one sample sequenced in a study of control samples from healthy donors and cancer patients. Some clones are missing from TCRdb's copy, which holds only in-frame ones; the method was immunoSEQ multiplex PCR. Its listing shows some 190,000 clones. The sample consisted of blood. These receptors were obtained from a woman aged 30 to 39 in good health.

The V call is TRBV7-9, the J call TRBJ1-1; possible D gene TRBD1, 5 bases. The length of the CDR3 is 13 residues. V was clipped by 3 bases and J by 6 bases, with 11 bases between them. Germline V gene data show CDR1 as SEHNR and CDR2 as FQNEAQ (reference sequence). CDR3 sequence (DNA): TGTGCCAGCAGCTTGGGGGTCCGCTCTGAAGCTTTCTTT. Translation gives CASSLGVRSEAFF.

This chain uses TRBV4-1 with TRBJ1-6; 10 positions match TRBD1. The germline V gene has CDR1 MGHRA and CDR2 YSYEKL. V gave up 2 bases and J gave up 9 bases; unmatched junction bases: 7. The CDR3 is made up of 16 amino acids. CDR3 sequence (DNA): TGCGCCAGCAGCCAACCACCGGGACAGGGGAGTTCACCCCTCCACTTT. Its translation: CASSQPPGQGSSPLHF.

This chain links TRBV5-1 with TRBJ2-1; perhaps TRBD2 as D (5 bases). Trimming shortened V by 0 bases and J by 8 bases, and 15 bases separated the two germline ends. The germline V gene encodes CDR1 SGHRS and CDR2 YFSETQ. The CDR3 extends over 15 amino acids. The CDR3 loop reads CASSLVYHGIHEQFF. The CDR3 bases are TGCGCCAGCAGCTTGGTGTACCACGGGATCCATGAGCAGTTCTTC.

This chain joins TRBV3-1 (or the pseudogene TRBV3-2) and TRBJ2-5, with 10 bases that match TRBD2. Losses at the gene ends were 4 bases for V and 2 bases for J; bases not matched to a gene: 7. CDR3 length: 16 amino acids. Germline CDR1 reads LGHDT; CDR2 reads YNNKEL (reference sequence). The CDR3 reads CASSPGLAGGQETQYF. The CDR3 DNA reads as TGTGCCAGCAGCCCCGGGTTAGCGGGGGGTCAAGAGACCCAGTACTTC.

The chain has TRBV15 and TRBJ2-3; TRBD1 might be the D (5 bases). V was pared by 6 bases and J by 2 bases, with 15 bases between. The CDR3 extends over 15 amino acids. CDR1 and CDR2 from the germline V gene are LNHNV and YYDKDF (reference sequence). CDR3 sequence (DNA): TGTGCCACCAGTTCCAGGGTCCGGGTCACAGATACGCAGTATTTT. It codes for CATSSRVRVTDTQYF.

CDR3 sequence: CASSPLGYELPDTQYF. The CDR3 nucleotides are TGTGCCAGCAGTCCCCTAGGATACGAGTTACCAGATACGCAGTATTTT. The V gene is TRBV6-2 or TRBV6-3, the J gene TRBJ2-3; no definite D call. From germline, CDR1 is MNHEY and CDR2 SVGEGT. V dropped 5 bases and J dropped 4 bases, with 19 bases sitting between them. The length of the CDR3 is 16 residues.

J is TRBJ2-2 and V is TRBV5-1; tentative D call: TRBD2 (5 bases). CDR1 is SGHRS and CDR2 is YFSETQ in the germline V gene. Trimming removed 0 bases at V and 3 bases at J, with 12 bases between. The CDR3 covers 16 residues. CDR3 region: CASSLGNTRDTGELFF. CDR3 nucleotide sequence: TGCGCCAGCAGCTTGGGGAACACGCGGGACACCGGGGAGCTGTTTTTT.

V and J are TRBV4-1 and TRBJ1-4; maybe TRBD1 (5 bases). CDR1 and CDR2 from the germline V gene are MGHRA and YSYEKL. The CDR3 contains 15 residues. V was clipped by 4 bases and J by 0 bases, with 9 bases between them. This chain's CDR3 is CASSRGFATNEKLFF. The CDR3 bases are TGCGCCAGCAGCCGGGGCTTTGCAACTAATGAAAAACTGTTTTTT.

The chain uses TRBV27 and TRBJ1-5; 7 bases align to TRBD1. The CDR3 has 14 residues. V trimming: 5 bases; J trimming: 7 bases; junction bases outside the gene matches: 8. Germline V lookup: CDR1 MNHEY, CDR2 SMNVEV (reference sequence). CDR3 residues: CASSPTGSGQPQHF. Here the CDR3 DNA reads TGTGCCAGCAGTCCGACAGGGTCGGGCCAGCCCCAGCATTTT.

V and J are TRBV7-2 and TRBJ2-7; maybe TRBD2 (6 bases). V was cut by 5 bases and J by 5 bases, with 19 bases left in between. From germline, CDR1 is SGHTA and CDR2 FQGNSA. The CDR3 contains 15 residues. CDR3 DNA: TGTGCCAGCAGCCTCGGGAGTCCCCCTATGCACGAGCAGTACTTC. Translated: CASSLGSPPMHEQYF.

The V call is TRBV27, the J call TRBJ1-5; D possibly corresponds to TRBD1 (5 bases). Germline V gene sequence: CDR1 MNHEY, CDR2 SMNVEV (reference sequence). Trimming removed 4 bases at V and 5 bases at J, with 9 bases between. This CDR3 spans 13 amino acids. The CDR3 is CASSWGGDQPQHF. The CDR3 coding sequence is TGTGCCAGCAGTTGGGGCGGAGATCAGCCCCAGCATTTT.

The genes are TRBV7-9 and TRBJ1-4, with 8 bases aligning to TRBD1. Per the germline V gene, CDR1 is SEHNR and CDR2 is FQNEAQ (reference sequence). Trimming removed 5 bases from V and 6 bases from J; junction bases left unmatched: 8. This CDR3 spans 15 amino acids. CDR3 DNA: TGTGCCAGCAGCGGGTGGACAGGGAGGTATGAAAAACTGTTTTTT. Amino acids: CASSGWTGRYEKLFF.

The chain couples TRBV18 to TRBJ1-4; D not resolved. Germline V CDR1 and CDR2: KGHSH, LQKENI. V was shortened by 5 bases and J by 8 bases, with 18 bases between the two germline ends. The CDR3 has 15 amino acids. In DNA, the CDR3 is TGTGCCAGCTCATCAGACGACCTAAGTGGGGAAAAACTGTTTTTT. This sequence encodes CASSSDDLSGEKLFF.

The CDR3 DNA sequence: TGTGCCAGCTCACCAGACGTGAGCAATCAGCCCCAGCATTTT. Its protein product is CASSPDVSNQPQHF. This chain joins TRBV18 and TRBJ1-5; D gene ambiguous. Germline V CDR1 and CDR2: KGHSH, LQKENI. Trimming stripped 2 bases from V and 1 base from J, with 6 bases between. This CDR3 comprises 14 residues.

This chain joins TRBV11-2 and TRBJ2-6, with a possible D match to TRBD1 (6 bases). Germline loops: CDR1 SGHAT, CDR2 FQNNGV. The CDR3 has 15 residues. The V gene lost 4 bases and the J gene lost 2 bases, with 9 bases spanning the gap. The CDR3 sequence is CASSYPGAGANVLTF. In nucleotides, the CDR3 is TGTGCCAGCAGCTACCCAGGGGCTGGGGCCAACGTCCTGACTTTC.

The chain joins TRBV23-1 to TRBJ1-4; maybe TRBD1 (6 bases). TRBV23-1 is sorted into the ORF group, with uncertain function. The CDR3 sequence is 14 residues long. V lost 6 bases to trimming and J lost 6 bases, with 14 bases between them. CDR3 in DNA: TGCGCCAGCAGACTCAGGGGAGAAGATGAAAAACTGTTTTTT. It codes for CASRLRGEDEKLFF.

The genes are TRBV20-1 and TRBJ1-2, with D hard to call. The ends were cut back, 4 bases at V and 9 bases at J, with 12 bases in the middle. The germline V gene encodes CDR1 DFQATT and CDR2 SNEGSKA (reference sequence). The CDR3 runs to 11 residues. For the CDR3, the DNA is TGCAGTGCTATTATCGGGGAAAGCTACACCTTC. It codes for CSAIIGESYTF.

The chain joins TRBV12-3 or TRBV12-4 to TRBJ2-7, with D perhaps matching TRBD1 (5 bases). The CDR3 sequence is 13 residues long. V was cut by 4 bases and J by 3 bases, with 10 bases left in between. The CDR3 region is CASSSRTGYEQYF. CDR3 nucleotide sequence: TGTGCCAGCAGTTCAAGAACAGGCTACGAGCAGTACTTC.

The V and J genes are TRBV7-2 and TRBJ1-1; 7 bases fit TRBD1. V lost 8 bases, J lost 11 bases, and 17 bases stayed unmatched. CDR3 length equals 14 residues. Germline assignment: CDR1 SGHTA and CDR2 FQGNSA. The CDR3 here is CASGQRTRQGQAFF. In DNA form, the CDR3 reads TGTGCCAGCGGTCAGCGTACAAGACAGGGACAGGCTTTCTTT. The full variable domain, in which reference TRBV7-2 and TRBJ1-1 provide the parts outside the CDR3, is GAGVSQSPSNKVTEKGKDVELRCDPISGHTALYWYRQSLGQGLEFLIYFQGNSAPDKSGLPSDRFSAERTGGSVSTLTIQRTQQEDSAVYLCASGQRTRQGQAFFGQGTRLTVV.

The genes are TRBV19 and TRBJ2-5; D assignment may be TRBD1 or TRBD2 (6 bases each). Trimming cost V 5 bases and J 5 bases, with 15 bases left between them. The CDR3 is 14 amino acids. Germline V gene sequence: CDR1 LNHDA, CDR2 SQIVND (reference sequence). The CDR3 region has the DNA TGTGCCAGTAGTCCTGGGGGGCCGAGTGAGACCCAGTACTTC. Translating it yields CASSPGGPSETQYF.

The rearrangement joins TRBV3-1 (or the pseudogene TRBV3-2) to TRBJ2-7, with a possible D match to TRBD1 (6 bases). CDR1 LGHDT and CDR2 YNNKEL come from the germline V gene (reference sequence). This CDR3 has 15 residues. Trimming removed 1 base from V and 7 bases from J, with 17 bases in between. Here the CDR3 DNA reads TGTGCCAGCAGCCAAGGTTCAGGAACAGGGAGAGAGCAGTACTTC. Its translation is CASSQGSGTGREQYF.

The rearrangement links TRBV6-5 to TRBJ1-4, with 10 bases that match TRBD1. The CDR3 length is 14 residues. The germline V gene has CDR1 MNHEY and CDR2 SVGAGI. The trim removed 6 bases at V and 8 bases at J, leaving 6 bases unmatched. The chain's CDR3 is CASRTGGRGEKLFF. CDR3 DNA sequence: TGTGCCAGCAGGACAGGGGGCAGGGGGGAAAAACTGTTTTTT.

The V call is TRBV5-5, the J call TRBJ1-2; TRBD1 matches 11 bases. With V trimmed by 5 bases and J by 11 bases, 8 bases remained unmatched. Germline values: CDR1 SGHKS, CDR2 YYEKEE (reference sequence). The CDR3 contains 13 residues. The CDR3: CASRGGQGARYTF. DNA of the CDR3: TGTGCCAGCAGAGGAGGACAGGGGGCGAGATACACCTTC.

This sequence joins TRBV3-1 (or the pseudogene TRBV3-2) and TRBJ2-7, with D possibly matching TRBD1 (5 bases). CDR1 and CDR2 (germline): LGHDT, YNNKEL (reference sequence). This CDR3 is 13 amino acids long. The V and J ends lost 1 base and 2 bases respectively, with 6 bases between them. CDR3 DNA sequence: TGTGCCAGCAGCCAAGGCAGGGCCTACGAGCAGTACTTC. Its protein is CASSQGRAYEQYF.